This T cell receptor beta chain was identified in a study of neurological immune-mediated disorders. The CDR3 sequence is 13 residues long. CDR1 is SGHDT and CDR2 is YYEEEE in the germline V gene. Deletions cut 4 bases from V and 10 bases from J, with 18 bases between. A single record per CDR3 protein comes from TCRdb applying MiXCR to the 5' RACE reads. The sample contains approximately 30,000 distinct CDR3 sequences, roughly 15% of which appear only once. In this sample, this clonotype turned up many times. Input material: PBMCs. The receptor was isolated from a man between 70 and 80 years old in good health. The chain employs TRBV5-6 and TRBJ2-7; perhaps D is TRBD1 or TRBD2 (5 bases each). CDR3 DNA: TGTGCCAGCAGCCTGGGACGAGGATGGGCTCAGTACTTC. This codes for CASSLGRGWAQYF.